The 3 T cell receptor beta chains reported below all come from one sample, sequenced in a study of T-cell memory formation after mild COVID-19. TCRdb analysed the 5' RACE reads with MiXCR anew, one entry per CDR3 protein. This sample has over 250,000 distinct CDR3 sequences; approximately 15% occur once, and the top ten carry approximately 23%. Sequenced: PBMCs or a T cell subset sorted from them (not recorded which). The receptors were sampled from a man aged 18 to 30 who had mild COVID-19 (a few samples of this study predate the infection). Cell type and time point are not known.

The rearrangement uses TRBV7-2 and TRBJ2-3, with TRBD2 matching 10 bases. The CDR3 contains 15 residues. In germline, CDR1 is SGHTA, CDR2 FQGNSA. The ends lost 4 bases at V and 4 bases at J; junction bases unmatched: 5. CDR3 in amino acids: CASSYPSGGADTQYF. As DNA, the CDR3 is TGTGCCAGCAGCTATCCTAGCGGGGGAGCAGATACGCAGTATTTT.

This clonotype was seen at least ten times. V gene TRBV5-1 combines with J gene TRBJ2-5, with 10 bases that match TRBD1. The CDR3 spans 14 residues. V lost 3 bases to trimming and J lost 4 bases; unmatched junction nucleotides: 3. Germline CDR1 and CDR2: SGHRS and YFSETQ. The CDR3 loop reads CASSSGQGLETQYF. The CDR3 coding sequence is TGCGCCAGCAGCTCGGGACAGGGGTTAGAGACCCAGTACTTC.

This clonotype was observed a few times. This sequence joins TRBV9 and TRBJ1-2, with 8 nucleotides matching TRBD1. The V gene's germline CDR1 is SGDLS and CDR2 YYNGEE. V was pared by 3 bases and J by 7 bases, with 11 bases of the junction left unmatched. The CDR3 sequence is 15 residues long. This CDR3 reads CASSAPSTGAGGYTF. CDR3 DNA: TGTGCCAGCAGCGCTCCATCGACAGGGGCGGGTGGCTACACCTTC. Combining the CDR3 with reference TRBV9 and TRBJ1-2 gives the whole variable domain DSGVTQTPKHLITATGQRVTLRCSPRSGDLSVYWYQQSLDQGLQFLIQYYNGEERAKGNILERFSAQQFPDLHSELNLSSLELGDSALYFCASSAPSTGAGGYTFGSGTRLTVV.